This entry concerns a single T cell receptor (beta chain). Its antigen is not known. The sample belongs to a study of vaccination and CD4 T cells after COVID-19. The wider study: Median time from second vaccine dose to sampling was about 70 days (14 to 241).

Germline loops: CDR1 MRHNA, CDR2 SNTAGT. Trimming shortened V by 0 bases and J by 9 bases, and 9 bases separated the two germline ends. The CDR3 totals 13 residues. Time point reported: late sampling 161 to 241 days after vaccination in a few convalescent patients. Specified treatment: roughly 10-day PBMC culture with coronavirus spike peptide pools or control peptides (ViraFEST assay). Oncomine TCR Beta short-read sequencing was applied to DNA from cultured CD4+ T cells. TCRdb processed the PCR reads anew with MiXCR; each CDR3 protein has one entry. The sample lists some 24,000 distinct CDR3 sequences; about 42% were seen once.

The sequences come from CD4+ T cells from blood, cultured in vitro, collected about 7 months after SARS-CoV-2 vaccination. The V and J genes are TRBV6-4 and TRBJ2-1, with D unclear. The sequence was obtained from a human donor who had recovered from COVID-19. CDR3 DNA sequence: TGTGCCAGCAGTGACTCGTTTGAGGCTGAGCAGTTCTTC. Encoded protein: CASSDSFEAEQFF.